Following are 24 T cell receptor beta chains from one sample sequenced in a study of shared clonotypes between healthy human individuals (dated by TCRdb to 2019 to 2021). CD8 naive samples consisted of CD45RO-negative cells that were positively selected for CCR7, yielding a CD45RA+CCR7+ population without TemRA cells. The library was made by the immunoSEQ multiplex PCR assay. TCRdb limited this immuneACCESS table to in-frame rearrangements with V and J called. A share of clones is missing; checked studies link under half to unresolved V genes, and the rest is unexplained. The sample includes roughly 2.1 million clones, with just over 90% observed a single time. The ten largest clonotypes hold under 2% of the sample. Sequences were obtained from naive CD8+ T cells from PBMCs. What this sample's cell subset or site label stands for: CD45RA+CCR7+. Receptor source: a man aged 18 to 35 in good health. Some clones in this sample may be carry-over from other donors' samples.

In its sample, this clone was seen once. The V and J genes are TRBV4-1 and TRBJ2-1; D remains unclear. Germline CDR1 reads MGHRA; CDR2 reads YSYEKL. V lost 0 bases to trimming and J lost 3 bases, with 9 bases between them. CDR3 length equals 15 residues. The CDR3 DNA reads TGCGCCAGCAGCCAAGATCATGGAAGCTACAATGAGCAGTTCTTC. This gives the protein CASSQDHGSYNEQFF.

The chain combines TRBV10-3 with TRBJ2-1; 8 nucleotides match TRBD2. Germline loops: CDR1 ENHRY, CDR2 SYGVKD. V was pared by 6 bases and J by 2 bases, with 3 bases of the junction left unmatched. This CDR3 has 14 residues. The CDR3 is CAISQREPYNEQFF. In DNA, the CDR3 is TGTGCCATCAGCCAGCGGGAGCCCTACAATGAGCAGTTCTTC.

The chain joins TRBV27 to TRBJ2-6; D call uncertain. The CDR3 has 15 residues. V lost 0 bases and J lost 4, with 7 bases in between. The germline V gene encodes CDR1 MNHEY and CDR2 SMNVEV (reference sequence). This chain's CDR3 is CASSLSPAGANVLTF. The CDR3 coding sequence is TGTGCCAGCAGTTTATCGCCGGCCGGGGCCAACGTCCTGACTTTC.

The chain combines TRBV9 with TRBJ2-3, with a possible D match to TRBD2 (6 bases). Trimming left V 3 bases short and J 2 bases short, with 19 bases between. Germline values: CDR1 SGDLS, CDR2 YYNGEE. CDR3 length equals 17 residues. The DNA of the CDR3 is TGTGCCAGCAGCGCCAGGACGGGGTGGCGGGACACAGATACGCAGTATTTT. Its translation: CASSARTGWRDTDTQYF.

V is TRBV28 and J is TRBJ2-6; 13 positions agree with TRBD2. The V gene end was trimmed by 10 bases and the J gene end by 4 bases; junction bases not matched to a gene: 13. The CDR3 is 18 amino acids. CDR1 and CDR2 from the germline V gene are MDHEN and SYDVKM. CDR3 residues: CATTRWTSGSSGANVLTF. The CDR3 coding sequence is TGTGCCACCACTCGGTGGACTAGCGGGAGTTCAGGGGCCAACGTCCTGACTTTC.

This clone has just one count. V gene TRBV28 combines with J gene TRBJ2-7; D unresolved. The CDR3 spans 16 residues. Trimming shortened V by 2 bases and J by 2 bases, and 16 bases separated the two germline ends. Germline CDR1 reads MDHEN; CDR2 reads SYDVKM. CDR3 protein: CASSLPHGPIPYEQYF. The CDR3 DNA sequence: TGTGCCAGCAGTTTACCCCACGGACCCATTCCCTACGAGCAGTACTTC.

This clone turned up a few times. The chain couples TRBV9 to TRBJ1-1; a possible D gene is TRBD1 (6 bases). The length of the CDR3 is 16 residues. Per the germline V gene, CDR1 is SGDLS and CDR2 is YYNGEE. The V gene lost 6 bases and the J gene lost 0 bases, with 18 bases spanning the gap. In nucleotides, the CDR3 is TGTGCCAGCAATCAGGGGTCGACCGAAATGAACACTGAAGCTTTCTTT. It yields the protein CASNQGSTEMNTEAFF.

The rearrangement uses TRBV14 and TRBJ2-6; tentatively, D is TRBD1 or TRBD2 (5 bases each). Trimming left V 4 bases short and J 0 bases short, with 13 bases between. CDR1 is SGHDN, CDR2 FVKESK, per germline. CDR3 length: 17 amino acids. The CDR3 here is CASSPWGGGSGANVLTF. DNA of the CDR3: TGTGCCAGCAGCCCTTGGGGCGGAGGCTCTGGGGCCAACGTCCTGACTTTC.

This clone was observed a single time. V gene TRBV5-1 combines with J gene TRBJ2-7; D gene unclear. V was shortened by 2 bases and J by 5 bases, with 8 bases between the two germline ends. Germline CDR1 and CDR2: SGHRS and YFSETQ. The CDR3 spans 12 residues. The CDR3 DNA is TGCGCCAGCAGCTTACGGGCAGACGAGCAGTACTTC. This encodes CASSLRADEQYF.

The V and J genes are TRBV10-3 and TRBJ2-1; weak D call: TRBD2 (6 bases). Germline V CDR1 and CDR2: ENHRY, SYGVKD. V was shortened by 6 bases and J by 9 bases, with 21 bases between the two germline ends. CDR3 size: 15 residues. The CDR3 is CAISDSGTLYGEQFF. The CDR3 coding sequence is TGTGCCATCAGCGACTCCGGGACTTTATACGGTGAGCAGTTCTTC.

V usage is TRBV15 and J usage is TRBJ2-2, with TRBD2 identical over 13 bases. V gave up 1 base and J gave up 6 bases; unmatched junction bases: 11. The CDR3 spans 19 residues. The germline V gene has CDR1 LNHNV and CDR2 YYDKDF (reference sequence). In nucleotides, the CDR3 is TGTGCCACCAGCAGAGGGGGACTAGCGGGAATGAGAGCGCCCGGGGAGCTGTTTTTT. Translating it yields CATSRGGLAGMRAPGELFF.

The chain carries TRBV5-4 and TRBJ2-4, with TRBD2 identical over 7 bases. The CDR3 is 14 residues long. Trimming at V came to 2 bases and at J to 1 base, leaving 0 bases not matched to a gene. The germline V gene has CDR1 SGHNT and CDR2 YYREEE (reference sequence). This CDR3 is CASSFGGAKNIQYF. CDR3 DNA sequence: TGTGCCAGCAGCTTCGGGGGGGCCAAAAACATTCAGTACTTC. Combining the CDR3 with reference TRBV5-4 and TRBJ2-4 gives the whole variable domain ETGVTQSPTHLIKTRGQQVTLRCSSQSGHNTVSWYQQALGQGPQFIFQYYREEENGRGNFPPRFSGLQFPNYSSELNVNALELDDSALYLCASSFGGAKNIQYFGAGTRLSVL.

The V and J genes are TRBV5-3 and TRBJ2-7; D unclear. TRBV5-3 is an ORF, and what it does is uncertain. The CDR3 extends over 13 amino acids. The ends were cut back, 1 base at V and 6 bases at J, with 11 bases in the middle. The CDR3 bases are TGTGCCAGAAGCTTGCAGGAAATCGGCGAGCAGTACTTC. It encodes CARSLQEIGEQYF.

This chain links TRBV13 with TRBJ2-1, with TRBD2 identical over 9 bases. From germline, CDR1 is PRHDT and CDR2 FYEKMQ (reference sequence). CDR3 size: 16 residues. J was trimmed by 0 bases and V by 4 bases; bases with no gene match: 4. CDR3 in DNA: TGTGCCAGCAGCTCGATTAGCGGGAGCTCCTACAATGAGCAGTTCTTC. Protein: CASSSISGSSYNEQFF.

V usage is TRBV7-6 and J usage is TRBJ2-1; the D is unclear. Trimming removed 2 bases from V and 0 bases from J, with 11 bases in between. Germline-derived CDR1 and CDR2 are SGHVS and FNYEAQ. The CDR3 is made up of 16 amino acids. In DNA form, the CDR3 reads TGTGCCAGCAGCTTAAGGTTCACAGCCTCCTACAATGAGCAGTTCTTC. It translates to CASSLRFTASYNEQFF. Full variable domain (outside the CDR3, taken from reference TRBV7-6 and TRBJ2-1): GAGVSQSPRYKVTKRGQDVALRCDPISGHVSLYWYRQALGQGPEFLTYFNYEAQQDKSGLPNDRFSAERPEGSISTLTIQRTEQRDSAMYRCASSLRFTASYNEQFFGPGTRLTVL.

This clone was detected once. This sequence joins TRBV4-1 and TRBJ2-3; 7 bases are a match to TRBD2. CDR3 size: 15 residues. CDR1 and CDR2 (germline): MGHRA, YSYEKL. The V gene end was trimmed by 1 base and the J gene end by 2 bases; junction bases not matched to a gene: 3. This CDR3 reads CASSQGTRNTDTQYF. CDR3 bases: TGCGCCAGCAGCCAAGGGACTAGAAACACAGATACGCAGTATTTT.

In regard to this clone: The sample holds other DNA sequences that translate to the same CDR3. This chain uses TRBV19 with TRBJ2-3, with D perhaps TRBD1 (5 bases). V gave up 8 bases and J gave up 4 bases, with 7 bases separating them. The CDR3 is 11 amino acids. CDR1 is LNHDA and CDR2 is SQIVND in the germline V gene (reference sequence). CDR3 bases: TGTGCCAGTTCGACAGCAGATACGCAGTATTTT. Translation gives CASSTADTQYF.

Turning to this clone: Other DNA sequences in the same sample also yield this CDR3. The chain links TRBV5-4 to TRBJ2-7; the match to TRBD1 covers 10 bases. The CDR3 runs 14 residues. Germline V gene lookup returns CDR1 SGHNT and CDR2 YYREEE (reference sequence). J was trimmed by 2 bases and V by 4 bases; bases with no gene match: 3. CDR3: CASSPGQGAYEQYF. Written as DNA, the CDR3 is TGTGCCAGCAGCCCAGGACAGGGGGCCTACGAGCAGTACTTC.

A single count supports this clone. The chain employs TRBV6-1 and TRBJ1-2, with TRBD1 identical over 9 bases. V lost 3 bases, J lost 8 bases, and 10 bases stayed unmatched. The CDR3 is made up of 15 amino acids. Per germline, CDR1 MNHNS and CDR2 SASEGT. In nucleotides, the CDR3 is TGTGCCAGCAGTGAGAGAAGACAGGGGGGTGGCGGCTACACCTTC. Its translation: CASSERRQGGGGYTF.

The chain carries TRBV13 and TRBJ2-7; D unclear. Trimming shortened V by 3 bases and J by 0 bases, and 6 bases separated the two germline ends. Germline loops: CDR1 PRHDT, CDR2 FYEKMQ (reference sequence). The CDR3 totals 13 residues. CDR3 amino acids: CASSFRSSYEQYF. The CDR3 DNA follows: TGTGCCAGCAGCTTCAGGAGCTCCTACGAGCAGTACTTC.

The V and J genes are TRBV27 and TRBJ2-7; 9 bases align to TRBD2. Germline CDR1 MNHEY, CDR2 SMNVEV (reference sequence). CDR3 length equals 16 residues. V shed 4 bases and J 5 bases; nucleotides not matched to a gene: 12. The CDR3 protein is CASSSTLVAGVDEQYF. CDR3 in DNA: TGTGCCAGCAGTTCCACGTTGGTAGCGGGAGTGGACGAGCAGTACTTC.

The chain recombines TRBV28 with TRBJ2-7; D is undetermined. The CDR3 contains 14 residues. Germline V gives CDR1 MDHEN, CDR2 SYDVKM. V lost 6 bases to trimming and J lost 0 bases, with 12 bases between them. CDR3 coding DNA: TGTGCCAGCAGACTCCGGTCATACTCCTACGAGCAGTACTTC. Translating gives CASRLRSYSYEQYF.

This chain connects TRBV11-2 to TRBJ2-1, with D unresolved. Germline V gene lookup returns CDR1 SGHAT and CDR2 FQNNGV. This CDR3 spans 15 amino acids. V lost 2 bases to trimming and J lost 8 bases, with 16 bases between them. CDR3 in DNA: TGTGCCAGCAGCTTATCATTTCGTTTCGACGATGAGCAGTTCTTC. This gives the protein CASSLSFRFDDEQFF.

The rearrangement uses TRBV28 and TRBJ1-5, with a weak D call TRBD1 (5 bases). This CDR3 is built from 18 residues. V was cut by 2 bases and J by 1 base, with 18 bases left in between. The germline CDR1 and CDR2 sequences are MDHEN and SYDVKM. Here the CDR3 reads CASSLGPREASSNQPQHF. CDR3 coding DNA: TGTGCCAGCAGTTTAGGTCCCAGGGAGGCATCAAGCAATCAGCCCCAGCATTTT.